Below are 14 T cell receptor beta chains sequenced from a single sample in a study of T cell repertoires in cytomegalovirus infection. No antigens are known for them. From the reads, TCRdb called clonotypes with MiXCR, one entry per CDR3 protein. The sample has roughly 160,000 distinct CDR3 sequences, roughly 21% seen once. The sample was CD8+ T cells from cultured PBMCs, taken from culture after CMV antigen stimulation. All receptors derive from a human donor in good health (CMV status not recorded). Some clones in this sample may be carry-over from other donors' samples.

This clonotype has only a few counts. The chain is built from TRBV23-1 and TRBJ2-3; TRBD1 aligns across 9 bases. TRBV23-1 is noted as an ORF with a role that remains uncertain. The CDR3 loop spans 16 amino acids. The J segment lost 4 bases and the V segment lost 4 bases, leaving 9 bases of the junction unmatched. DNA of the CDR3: TGCGCCAGCAGTCGGCCCGGGACAGGGCCCCCAGATACGCAGTATTTT. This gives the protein CASSRPGTGPPDTQYF.

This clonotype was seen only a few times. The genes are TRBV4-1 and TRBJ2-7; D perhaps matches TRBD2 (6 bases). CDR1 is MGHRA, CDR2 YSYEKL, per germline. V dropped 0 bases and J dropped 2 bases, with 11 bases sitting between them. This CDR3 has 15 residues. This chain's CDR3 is CASSQEHGTAYEQYF. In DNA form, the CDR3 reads TGCGCCAGCAGCCAAGAACATGGGACTGCCTACGAGCAGTACTTC.

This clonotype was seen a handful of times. The CDR3 is CASSQDRGIGNQPQHF. The CDR3 bases are TGTGCCAGCAGCCAAGATCGCGGGATCGGCAATCAGCCCCAGCATTTT. The V call is TRBV4-2, the J call TRBJ1-5; the D is unclear. This CDR3 has 16 residues. The germline gives CDR1 LGHNA, CDR2 YNFKEQ. V was trimmed by 0 bases and J by 2 bases, leaving 11 bases between them.

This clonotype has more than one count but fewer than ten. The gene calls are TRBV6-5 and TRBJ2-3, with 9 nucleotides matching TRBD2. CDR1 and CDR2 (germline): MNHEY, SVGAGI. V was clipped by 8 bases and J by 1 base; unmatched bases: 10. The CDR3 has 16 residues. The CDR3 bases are TGTGCCAGCCGCGAATTTAGCGGGGGTGGCACAGATACGCAGTATTTT. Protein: CASREFSGGGTDTQYF.

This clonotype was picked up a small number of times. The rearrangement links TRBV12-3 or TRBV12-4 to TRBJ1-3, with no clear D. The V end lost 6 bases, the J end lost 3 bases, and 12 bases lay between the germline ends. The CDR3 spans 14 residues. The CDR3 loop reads CASRAPFGGNTIYF. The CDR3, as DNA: TGTGCCAGCAGGGCTCCGTTCGGTGGAAACACCATATATTTT.

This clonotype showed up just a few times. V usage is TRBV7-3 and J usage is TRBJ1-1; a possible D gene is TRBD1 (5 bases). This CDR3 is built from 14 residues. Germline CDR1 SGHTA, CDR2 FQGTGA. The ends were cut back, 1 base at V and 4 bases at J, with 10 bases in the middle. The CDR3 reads CASSLNGAGTEAFF. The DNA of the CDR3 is TGTGCCAGCAGCTTAAACGGGGCTGGCACTGAAGCTTTCTTT. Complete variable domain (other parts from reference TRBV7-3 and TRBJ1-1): GAGVSQTPSNKVTEKGKYVELRCDPISGHTALYWYRQSLGQGPEFLIYFQGTGAADDSGLPNDRFFAVRPEGSVSTLKIQRTERGDSAVYLCASSLNGAGTEAFFGQGTRLTVV.

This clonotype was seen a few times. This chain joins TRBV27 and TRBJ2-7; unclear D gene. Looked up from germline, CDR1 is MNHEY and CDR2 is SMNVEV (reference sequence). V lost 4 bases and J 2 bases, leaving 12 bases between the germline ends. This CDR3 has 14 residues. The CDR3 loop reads CASSSSHIAYEQYF. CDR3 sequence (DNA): TGTGCCAGCAGTTCTTCTCATATCGCCTACGAGCAGTACTTC.

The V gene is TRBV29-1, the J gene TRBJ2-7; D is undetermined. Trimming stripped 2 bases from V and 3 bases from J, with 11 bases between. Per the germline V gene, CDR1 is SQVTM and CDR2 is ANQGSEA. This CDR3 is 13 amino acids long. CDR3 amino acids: CSVESQDNYEQYF. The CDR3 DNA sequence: TGCAGCGTTGAAAGTCAGGATAACTACGAGCAGTACTTC.

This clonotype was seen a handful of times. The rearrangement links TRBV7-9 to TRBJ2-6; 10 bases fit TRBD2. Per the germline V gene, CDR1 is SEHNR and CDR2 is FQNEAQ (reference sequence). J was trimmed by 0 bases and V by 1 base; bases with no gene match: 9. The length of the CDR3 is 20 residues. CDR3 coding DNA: TGTGCCAGCAGCTTAGGATCCCTAGCGGGGGTGTACTCTGGGGCCAACGTCCTGACTTTC. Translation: CASSLGSLAGVYSGANVLTF.

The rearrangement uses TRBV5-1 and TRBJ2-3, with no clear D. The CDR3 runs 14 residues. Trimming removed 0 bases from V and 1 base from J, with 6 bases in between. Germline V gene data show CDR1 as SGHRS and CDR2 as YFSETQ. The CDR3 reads CASSLGQRTDTQYF. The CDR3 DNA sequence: TGCGCCAGCAGCTTGGGACAACGCACAGATACGCAGTATTTT.

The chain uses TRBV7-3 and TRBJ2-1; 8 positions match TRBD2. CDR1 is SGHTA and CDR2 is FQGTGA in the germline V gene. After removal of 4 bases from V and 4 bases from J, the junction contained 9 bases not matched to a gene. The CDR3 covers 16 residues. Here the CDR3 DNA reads TGTGCCAGCAGCTCCCCTTCTAGCGGGCATTACAATGAGCAGTTCTTC. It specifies CASSSPSSGHYNEQFF.

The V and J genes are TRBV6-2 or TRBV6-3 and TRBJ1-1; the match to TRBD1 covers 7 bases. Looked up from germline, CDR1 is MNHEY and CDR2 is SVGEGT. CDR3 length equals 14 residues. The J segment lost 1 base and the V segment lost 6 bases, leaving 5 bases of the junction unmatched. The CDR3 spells CASRATGENTEAFF. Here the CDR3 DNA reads TGTGCCAGCAGGGCCACAGGGGAGAACACTGAAGCTTTCTTT.

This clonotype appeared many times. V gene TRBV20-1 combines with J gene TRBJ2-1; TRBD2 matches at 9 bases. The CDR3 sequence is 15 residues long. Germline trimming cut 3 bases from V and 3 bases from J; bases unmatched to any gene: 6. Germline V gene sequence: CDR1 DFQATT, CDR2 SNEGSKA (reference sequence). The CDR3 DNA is TGCAGTGCTAGGCCCCTAGCGGGGAACTACAATGAGCAGTTCTTC. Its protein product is CSARPLAGNYNEQFF.

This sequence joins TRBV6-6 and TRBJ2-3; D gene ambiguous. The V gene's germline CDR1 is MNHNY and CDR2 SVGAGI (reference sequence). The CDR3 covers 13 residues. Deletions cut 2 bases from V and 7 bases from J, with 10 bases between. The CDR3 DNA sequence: TGTGCCAGCAGTTACGGCCCCCGAAATACGCAGTATTTT. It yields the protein CASSYGPRNTQYF.